This is a list of T cell receptor beta chains from one sample in a study of T cell responses to AZD1222 COVID-19 vaccine. Clones were read by immunoSEQ multiplex PCR, and TCRdb kept only the in-frame ones, dropping some. This table has fewer than 120,000 clones, over 90% appearing once. The sample was peripheral blood, taken 28 days after the second AZD1222 dose. These TCRs come from an adult who received the AZD1222 COVID-19 vaccine. The CDR3 runs from the conserved cysteine through the conserved F or W. A D gene is named only where the DNA matches it firmly.

NA	TRBJ2-6	TRBV6-4	CASSDSISSGANVLTF	TGTGCCAGCAGTGACTCTATAAGCTCTGGGGCCAACGTCCTGACTTTC
TRBD1	TRBJ2-5	TRBV3-1/TRBV3-2	CASSWGQGAQETQYF	TGTGCCAGCTCCTGGGGGCAGGGGGCTCAAGAGACCCAGTACTTC
NA	TRBJ1-4	TRBV20-1	CSAAIREKLFF	TGCAGTGCTGCGATACGTGAAAAACTGTTTTTT
NA	TRBJ2-3	TRBV29-1	CSVPWRAVSTDTQYF	TGCAGCGTTCCCTGGAGGGCCGTAAGCACAGATACGCAGTATTTT
NA	TRBJ1-2	TRBV20-1	CSASTKYNYGYTF	TGCAGTGCTAGTACAAAATATAACTATGGCTACACCTTC
NA	TRBJ1-2	TRBV3-1/TRBV3-2	CASSLSHGGYTF	TGTGCCAGCAGCCTATCCCACGGGGGCTACACCTTC
NA	TRBJ2-1	TRBV7-9	CASTGPENNEQFF	TGTGCCAGCACGGGGCCAGAAAACAATGAGCAGTTCTTC
NA	TRBJ1-3	TRBV5-1	CARLMNTIYF	TGCGCCCGACTTATGAACACCATATATTTT
NA	TRBJ1-2	TRBV5-1	CASSLETEDYGYTF	TGCGCCAGCAGCTTGGAGACGGAGGACTATGGCTACACCTTC
NA	TRBJ1-2	TRBV5-4	CASSFGTEAYGYTF	TGTGCCAGCAGCTTCGGGACGGAAGCTTATGGCTACACCTTC
NA	TRBJ1-4	TRBV18	CASSPQTVDTNEKLFF	TGTGCCAGCTCACCGCAGACAGTGGACACTAATGAAAAACTGTTTTTT
NA	TRBJ2-7	TRBV7-9	CASSLGAVHEQYF	TGTGCCAGCAGCTTAGGTGCAGTCCACGAGCAGTACTTC
NA	TRBJ1-3	TRBV12-3/TRBV12-4	CASSFTLQVVYF	TGTGCCAGCAGTTTTACTTTACAGGTGGTATATTTT